Below are 25 T cell receptor beta chains sequenced from a single sample in a study of graft-versus-host responses after intestinal transplantation. Data came from immunoSEQ multiplex PCR; TCRdb stores just in-frame clones and leaves some out. The repertoire holds 80,000 to 100,000 clones, with roughly 91% as singletons. These TCRs are of unknown antigen specificity. The sample here was unstimulated CD4+ T cells sorted from spleen or lymph node cells, taken before transplant. Source of these receptors: a human donor who was the organ donor for an intestinal transplant.

The genes are TRBV7-3 and TRBJ2-3, with 11 positions matching TRBD1. The CDR3 has 16 residues. The trim removed 2 bases at V and 2 bases at J, leaving 3 bases unmatched. The germline V gene has CDR1 SGHTA and CDR2 FQGTGA. This chain's CDR3 is CASSLGDRGFTDTQYF. CDR3 in DNA: TGTGCCAGCAGCTTAGGGGACAGGGGGTTCACAGATACGCAGTATTTT.

The J gene is TRBJ1-2, the V gene TRBV6-5; D gene unclear. V gave up 2 bases and J gave up 7 bases, with 11 bases separating them. Germline-derived CDR1 and CDR2 are MNHEY and SVGAGI. This CDR3 spans 13 amino acids. The CDR3 loop is CASSYLEGSGYTF. Here the CDR3 DNA reads TGTGCCAGCAGTTACCTGGAGGGTAGTGGCTACACCTTC.

The chain has TRBV2 and TRBJ1-1; D perhaps matches TRBD1 (5 bases). In germline, CDR1 is SNHLY, CDR2 FYNNEI. V dropped 4 bases and J dropped 4 bases, with 13 bases sitting between them. This CDR3 spans 14 amino acids. CDR3 loop: CASSAQWGGTEAFF. CDR3 DNA sequence: TGTGCCAGCAGTGCCCAATGGGGGGGCACTGAAGCTTTCTTT.

The chain combines TRBV5-5 with TRBJ2-7, with D possibly being TRBD1 (6 bases). Germline CDR1 and CDR2: SGHKS and YYEKEE (reference sequence). CDR3 length: 15 residues. V was trimmed by 0 bases and J by 2 bases, leaving 12 bases between them. The chain's CDR3 is CASSLAGVWTYEQYF. The CDR3 DNA reads as TGTGCCAGCAGCTTGGCAGGGGTTTGGACCTACGAGCAGTACTTC.

The chain employs TRBV6-5 and TRBJ1-6, with D perhaps TRBD1 (6 bases). CDR3 length: 12 residues. Trimming removed 4 bases at V and 9 bases at J, with 7 bases between. CDR1 is MNHEY and CDR2 is SVGAGI in the germline V gene. CDR3 bases: TGTGCCAGCAGTTTACAGGGTTCACCCCTCCACTTT. Translation gives CASSLQGSPLHF.

This clone is a singleton in its sample. The V call is TRBV6-5, the J call TRBJ2-7; tentatively, D is TRBD1 (6 bases). Per germline, CDR1 MNHEY and CDR2 SVGAGI. This CDR3 is built from 14 residues. V gave up 5 bases and J gave up 6 bases, with 17 bases separating them. CDR3 coding DNA: TGTGCCAGCAGTCCTCGGGCAGGGGTCGGCGAGCAGTACTTC. As protein: CASSPRAGVGEQYF.

The gene calls are TRBV12-5 and TRBJ2-3; tentative D call: TRBD2 (5 bases). Germline V CDR1 and CDR2: LGHNT, FRNRAP. Trimming left V 7 bases short and J 1 base short, with 12 bases between. This CDR3 region has 14 residues. CDR3 nucleotides: TGTGCTAGTGCCCTCGACGGGGGCACAGATACGCAGTATTTT. It is translated as CASALDGGTDTQYF.

The chain uses TRBV9 and TRBJ1-3, with 9 nucleotides matching TRBD1. Germline V gene data show CDR1 as SGDLS and CDR2 as YYNGEE. V shed 0 bases and J 0 bases; nucleotides not matched to a gene: 7. The CDR3 runs to 18 residues. CDR3 sequence reads: CASSVAGTDRGSGNTIYF. The CDR3 nucleotides are TGTGCCAGCAGCGTAGCGGGGACGGACAGGGGCTCTGGAAACACCATATATTTT.

This clone came up a few times. This CDR3 is also generated by other DNA sequences in the sample. The CDR3 nucleotides are TGTGCCAGTAGTATCGGCGGCGGCACTGAAGCTTTCTTT. It encodes CASSIGGGTEAFF. The rearrangement links TRBV19 to TRBJ1-1; D remains unclear. V dropped 3 bases and J dropped 4 bases, with 9 bases sitting between them. The CDR3 consists of 13 residues. CDR1 is LNHDA and CDR2 is SQIVND in the germline V gene (reference sequence). Combining the CDR3 with reference TRBV19 and TRBJ1-1 gives the whole variable domain DGGITQSPKYLFRKEGQNVTLSCEQNLNHDAMYWYRQDPGQGLRLIYYSQIVNDFQKGDIAEGYSVSREKKESFPLTVTSAQKNPTAFYLCASSIGGGTEAFFGQGTRLTVV.

The J gene is TRBJ2-2, the V gene TRBV6-6, with 10 positions matching TRBD1. Germline V gene sequence: CDR1 MNHNY, CDR2 SVGAGI (reference sequence). The CDR3 contains 16 residues. Trimming at V came to 1 base and at J to 6 bases, leaving 5 bases not matched to a gene. In DNA, the CDR3 is TGTGCCAGCAGTTACTTCGGACAGGGGGAGTCCGGGGAGCTGTTTTTT. It translates to CASSYFGQGESGELFF.

This chain links TRBV9 with TRBJ2-3, with 13 bases fitting TRBD2. Losses at the gene ends were 3 bases for V and 4 bases for J; bases not matched to a gene: 2. In germline, CDR1 is SGDLS, CDR2 YYNGEE. CDR3 length: 15 amino acids. CDR3 coding DNA: TGTGCCAGCAGCGCCGGACTAGCGGGGGCAGATACGCAGTATTTT. This sequence encodes CASSAGLAGADTQYF.

The chain combines TRBV28 with TRBJ1-2; TRBD1 is a possible D gene (5 bases). The V gene lost 2 bases and the J gene lost 7 bases, with 11 bases spanning the gap. This CDR3 comprises 13 residues. Germline values: CDR1 MDHEN, CDR2 SYDVKM. The CDR3 protein is CASSLVGLIGYTF. The CDR3 DNA is TGTGCCAGCAGTTTAGTGGGGCTAATTGGCTACACCTTC.

V is TRBV19 and J is TRBJ1-1; 8 nucleotides align to TRBD1. This CDR3 has 13 amino acids. Germline V gene data show CDR1 as LNHDA and CDR2 as SQIVND (reference sequence). J lost 9 bases, V lost 10 bases, and 13 bases had no gene match. CDR3 loop: CATNEDRGIQAFF. In nucleotides, the CDR3 is TGTGCCACAAACGAAGACAGGGGAATCCAAGCTTTCTTT.

The V gene is TRBV5-1, the J gene TRBJ2-2; tentatively, D is TRBD2 (7 bases). In germline, CDR1 is SGHRS, CDR2 YFSETQ. This CDR3 region has 16 residues. The V gene lost 4 bases and the J gene lost 4 bases, with 17 bases spanning the gap. This chain's CDR3 is CASSPGGGAGTGELFF. Here the CDR3 DNA reads TGCGCCAGCAGCCCCGGAGGGGGGGCGGGCACCGGGGAGCTGTTTTTT.

The chain joins TRBV5-4 to TRBJ1-2; D possibly corresponds to TRBD1 (6 bases). The CDR3 contains 15 residues. V was shortened by 2 bases and J by 4 bases, with 15 bases between the two germline ends. Germline V gene lookup returns CDR1 SGHNT and CDR2 YYREEE (reference sequence). DNA for the CDR3: TGTGCCAGCAGCTTAATGGGGGGGGCTTCCTATGGCTACACCTTC. It specifies CASSLMGGASYGYTF.

V is TRBV7-6 and J is TRBJ1-2; D possibly corresponds to TRBD1 (5 bases). Deletions cut 5 bases from V and 2 bases from J, with 15 bases between. CDR1 is SGHVS, CDR2 FNYEAQ, per germline. This CDR3 spans 15 amino acids. The CDR3 DNA follows: TGTGCCAGCAGCCCCCGATGGGGGGAGAACTATGGCTACACCTTC. It translates to CASSPRWGENYGYTF.

The CDR3 DNA is TGTGCCACCAGCAGAGTCGAGTCCGGTTCAGGGCGAAGCTCCTACGAGCAGTACTTC. Translating it yields CATSRVESGSGRSSYEQYF. The rearrangement joins TRBV15 to TRBJ2-7, with D maybe TRBD1 (5 bases). Trimming took off 1 base at V and 0 bases at J, with 22 bases between the two ends. From germline, CDR1 is LNHNV and CDR2 YYDKDF (reference sequence). This CDR3 comprises 19 residues.

The rearrangement links TRBV6-6 to TRBJ2-3, with 10 bases identical to TRBD2. V lost 2 bases to trimming and J lost 7 bases; unmatched junction nucleotides: 9. CDR1 MNHNY and CDR2 SVGAGI come from the germline V gene (reference sequence). This CDR3 comprises 16 residues. Written as DNA, the CDR3 is TGTGCCAGCAGTTACCTTTCTGTACTAGCGGGGCATACGCAGTATTTT. This translates into CASSYLSVLAGHTQYF.

V gene TRBV27 combines with J gene TRBJ2-1, with 7 bases fitting TRBD1. The CDR3 runs 13 residues. J lost 4 bases, V lost 9 bases, and 6 bases had no gene match. Germline V gene lookup returns CDR1 MNHEY and CDR2 SMNVEV (reference sequence). The CDR3 nucleotides read TGTGCCAGTCAGGGACAGTATTACAATGAGCAGTTCTTC. It specifies CASQGQYYNEQFF.

V is TRBV5-6 and J is TRBJ1-2; no clear D gene. V gave up 0 bases and J gave up 10 bases, with 13 bases separating them. CDR3 size: 13 residues. Germline CDR1 is SGHDT and CDR2 is YYEEEE. The CDR3 DNA reads as TGTGCCAGCAGCTTGGCCTCGAGCGGTGCCTACACCTTC. This sequence encodes CASSLASSGAYTF.

The chain links TRBV27 to TRBJ2-3, with 11 bases aligning to TRBD2. With V trimmed by 5 bases and J by 4 bases, 11 bases remained unmatched. Germline assignment: CDR1 MNHEY and CDR2 SMNVEV (reference sequence). This CDR3 spans 17 amino acids. The CDR3 is CASSGEQLAGVPDTQYF. The CDR3 bases are TGTGCCAGCAGTGGGGAACAACTAGCGGGGGTCCCAGATACGCAGTATTTT.

The J gene is TRBJ1-5, the V gene TRBV9; D gene unclear. Germline V lookup: CDR1 SGDLS, CDR2 YYNGEE. The CDR3 is 15 residues long. V was clipped by 0 bases and J by 0 bases, with 7 bases between them. DNA of the CDR3: TGTGCCAGCAGCGTAGGTCCTTTTAGCAATCAGCCCCAGCATTTT. Amino acids: CASSVGPFSNQPQHF.

This clone was counted a single time. The rearrangement joins TRBV5-1 to TRBJ2-7; D possibly corresponds to TRBD1 (6 bases). Germline V gene lookup returns CDR1 SGHRS and CDR2 YFSETQ. The CDR3 sequence is 14 residues long. The V and J ends lost 1 base and 1 base respectively, with 9 bases between them. The CDR3 sequence is CASSLLQGSYEQYF. The DNA of the CDR3 is TGCGCCAGCAGCTTGCTGCAGGGGTCCTACGAGCAGTACTTC.

The rearrangement links TRBV30 to TRBJ1-2; weak D call: TRBD1 (5 bases). The germline V gene encodes CDR1 GTSNPN and CDR2 SVGIG (reference sequence). Trimming stripped 0 bases from V and 0 bases from J, with 8 bases between. The CDR3 has 14 amino acids. For the CDR3, the DNA is TGTGCCTGGAGTGTACAGGAAACTAACTATGGCTACACCTTC. Its translation is CAWSVQETNYGYTF. Together with reference TRBV30 and TRBJ1-2, the CDR3 gives the full variable domain: SQTIHQWPATLVQPVGSPLSLECTVEGTSNPNLYWYRQAAGRGLQLLFYSVGIGQISSEVPQNLSASRPQDRQFILSSKKLLLSDSGFYLCAWSVQETNYGYTFGSGTRLTVV.

This sequence joins TRBV5-1 and TRBJ2-5; a possible D gene is TRBD2 (6 bases). CDR3 length: 12 residues. In germline, CDR1 is SGHRS, CDR2 YFSETQ. V was shortened by 7 bases and J by 4 bases, with 11 bases between the two germline ends. CDR3 region: CASGWRGETQYF. For the CDR3, the DNA is TGCGCCAGCGGGTGGCGGGGAGAGACCCAGTACTTC.